The 22 T cell receptor beta chains below all came from one sample that was sequenced in a study of CD8+ T cells in alopecia areata. Specified treatment: oral pan-JAK inhibitor, 5-10 mg twice daily. RNA extraction and reverse transcription yielded cDNA as sequencing template. Produced via immunoSEQ multiplex PCR; TCRdb's table is partial and in-frame only. The table has 200,000 to 250,000 clones, 64% seen once; the top ten hold roughly 4.2%. The sequences come from CD4+ T cells sorted from blood, collected at week 4, from a patient treated with tofacitinib. These receptors all stem from a human donor with alopecia areata.

The V gene is TRBV5-1, the J gene TRBJ2-7; D assignment may be TRBD1 or TRBD2 (5 bases each). This CDR3 contains 17 residues. Germline CDR1 SGHRS, CDR2 YFSETQ. The V end lost 4 bases, the J end lost 7 bases, and 27 bases lay between the germline ends. The CDR3 DNA reads TGCGCCAGCAGCGAACGGGGCCTCAGGGTCGCCGTGGCGGAGCAGTACTTC. Translated, it gives CASSERGLRVAVAEQYF.

The chain couples TRBV29-1 to TRBJ2-1; TRBD2 matches 8 bases. In germline, CDR1 is SQVTM, CDR2 ANQGSEA. The CDR3 totals 14 residues. The V gene end was trimmed by 1 base and the J gene end by 3 bases; junction bases not matched to a gene: 2. The DNA of the CDR3 is TGCAGCGTTGAAGGCGGGGGGTACTACAATGAGCAGTTCTTC. As protein: CSVEGGGYYNEQFF.

In its sample, this clone was seen once. The rearrangement uses TRBV29-1 and TRBJ1-2; D unclear. Trimming took off 7 bases at V and 2 bases at J, with 11 bases between the two ends. CDR1 and CDR2 from the germline V gene are SQVTM and ANQGSEA. CDR3 length equals 12 residues. The CDR3 protein is CSGGSENYGYTF. The CDR3 DNA is TGCAGCGGGGGAAGTGAGAACTATGGCTACACCTTC.

This clone appeared a few times. The genes are TRBV15 and TRBJ1-6; D uncertain. Germline V gene sequence: CDR1 LNHNV, CDR2 YYDKDF (reference sequence). V was cut by 0 bases and J by 6 bases, with 3 bases left in between. This CDR3 has 13 residues. The CDR3 DNA sequence: TGTGCCACCAGCAGAGAAATTAATTCACCCCTCCACTTT. This translates into CATSREINSPLHF.

The rearrangement uses TRBV29-1 and TRBJ2-3; TRBD2 might be the D (6 bases). This CDR3 region has 14 residues. Deletions cut 4 bases from V and 2 bases from J, with 13 bases between. Germline values: CDR1 SQVTM, CDR2 ANQGSEA. The CDR3: CSVVRAGTTDTQYF. Written as DNA, the CDR3 is TGCAGCGTTGTCAGGGCGGGGACCACAGATACGCAGTATTTT.

The gene calls are TRBV7-9 and TRBJ2-5, with 7 nucleotides matching TRBD2. The length of the CDR3 is 15 residues. The V gene's germline CDR1 is SEHNR and CDR2 FQNEAQ (reference sequence). The V and J ends lost 2 bases and 2 bases, in that order; junction bases with no gene match: 5. The CDR3 region has the DNA TGTGCCAGCAGCTTAACCCTAGCGGCACAAGAGACCCAGTACTTC. Residues: CASSLTLAAQETQYF. The variable domain in full, with the rest retrieved from reference TRBV7-9 and TRBJ2-5, is DTGVSQNPRHKITKRGQNVTFRCDPISEHNRLYWYRQTLGQGPEFLTYFQNEAQLEKSRLLSDRFSAERPKGSFSTLEIQRTEQGDSAMYLCASSLTLAAQETQYFGPGTRLLVL.

This clone was picked up a small number of times. The chain recombines TRBV29-1 with TRBJ2-5, with 7 bases lining up with TRBD1. V shed 7 bases and J 2 bases; nucleotides not matched to a gene: 13. CDR1 and CDR2 from the germline V gene are SQVTM and ANQGSEA. The CDR3 sequence is 15 residues long. The CDR3 is CSAEGSGDRQETQYF. The CDR3 DNA reads as TGCAGCGCCGAAGGTTCCGGGGACAGACAAGAGACCCAGTACTTC.

The chain carries TRBV11-2 and TRBJ2-1; 7 bases fit TRBD2. The CDR3 covers 14 residues. CDR1 and CDR2 (germline): SGHAT, FQNNGV. With 1 base clipped from V and 13 bases from J, the junction kept 10 bases outside the gene matches. The CDR3 nucleotides read TGTGCCAGCAGCTTAGTCTTTTACGGGGGGAGTCAGTTCTTC. It translates to CASSLVFYGGSQFF.

The chain links TRBV5-6 to TRBJ1-3; no firm D call. The V gene's germline CDR1 is SGHDT and CDR2 YYEEEE. This CDR3 has 13 amino acids. V shed 2 bases and J shed 4 bases, with 7 bases lying between them. CDR3 sequence (DNA): TGTGCCAGCAGCTTATTTGTAGGAAACACCATATATTTT. Its protein product is CASSLFVGNTIYF.

This chain joins TRBV5-1 and TRBJ2-7; the D gene is possibly TRBD1 (6 bases). Germline loops: CDR1 SGHRS, CDR2 YFSETQ. Deletions cut 2 bases from V and 1 base from J, with 13 bases between. The CDR3 extends over 15 amino acids. The DNA of the CDR3 is TGCGCCAGCAGCTTAGGCAGGGGCCTATCCTACGAGCAGTACTTC. This codes for CASSLGRGLSYEQYF.

The rearrangement links TRBV29-1 to TRBJ1-2; D remains ambiguous. Trimming removed 5 bases from V and 4 bases from J, with 14 bases in between. Germline lookup yields CDR1 SQVTM and CDR2 ANQGSEA. There are 13 residues in the CDR3. The CDR3 bases are TGCAGCGTTCGTCCGGCAGCTTTCTATGGCTACACCTTC. Translation: CSVRPAAFYGYTF.

The chain carries TRBV15 and TRBJ2-3; TRBD2 matches 8 bases. V lost 0 bases, J lost 4 bases, and 15 bases stayed unmatched. Germline V lookup: CDR1 LNHNV, CDR2 YYDKDF (reference sequence). The CDR3 spans 19 residues. The DNA of the CDR3 is TGTGCCACCAGCAGAGATTACCGGAGGGCGGGGGGTATCGCAGATACGCAGTATTTT. This sequence encodes CATSRDYRRAGGIADTQYF. Complete variable domain (other parts from reference TRBV15 and TRBJ2-3): DAMVIQNPRYQVTQFGKPVTLSCSQTLNHNVMYWYQQKSSQAPKLLFHYYDKDFNNEADTPDNFQSRRPNTSFCFLDIRSPGLGDTAMYLCATSRDYRRAGGIADTQYFGPGTRLTVL.

The chain is built from TRBV2 and TRBJ2-2; D ambiguous. The CDR3 is 14 amino acids. The germline gives CDR1 SNHLY, CDR2 FYNNEI. Trimming cost V 2 bases and J 2 bases, with 6 bases left between them. As DNA, the CDR3 is TGTGCCAGCAGTGAATTAACAAACACCGGGGAGCTGTTTTTT. Its translation: CASSELTNTGELFF.

This rearrangement joins TRBV7-9 to TRBJ2-7; 7 nucleotides line up with TRBD1. The CDR3 runs 13 residues. J gave up 1 base and V 6 bases, and 3 bases lay outside the gene matches. CDR1 and CDR2 (germline): SEHNR, FQNEAQ (reference sequence). Written as DNA, the CDR3 is TGTGCCAGCAGTCGGACAGGATCCTACGAGCAGTACTTC. This translates into CASSRTGSYEQYF.

The genes are TRBV30 and TRBJ1-2; D not certain. Deletions cut 5 bases from V and 0 bases from J, with 10 bases between. The CDR3 totals 13 residues. Germline V CDR1 and CDR2: GTSNPN, SVGIG (reference sequence). CDR3 bases: TGTGCCTGGGCCGGGGTTACTAACTATGGCTACACCTTC. Translated, it gives CAWAGVTNYGYTF.

The chain has TRBV5-6 and TRBJ1-6; tentative D call: TRBD1 (6 bases). V dropped 4 bases and J dropped 0 bases, with 20 bases sitting between them. The CDR3 totals 19 residues. Germline CDR1 and CDR2: SGHDT and YYEEEE. As DNA, the CDR3 is TGTGCCAGCAGCACTCACTTGGACAGAAGGAGCTCCTATAATTCACCCCTCCACTTT. It is translated as CASSTHLDRRSSYNSPLHF.

The V call is TRBV7-2, the J call TRBJ1-6; 7 bases are a match to TRBD1. The V and J ends lost 5 bases and 7 bases, in that order; junction bases with no gene match: 8. Germline V gene data show CDR1 as SGHTA and CDR2 as FQGNSA. This CDR3 comprises 15 residues. This CDR3 is CASSVGQSGNSPLHF. CDR3 in DNA: TGTGCCAGCAGCGTGGGACAGTCGGGGAATTCACCCCTCCACTTT.

The chain's CDR3 is CASSFVPGELFF. The CDR3 nucleotides read TGTGCCAGCAGTTTTGTGCCCGGGGAGCTGTTTTTT. V is TRBV6-5 and J is TRBJ2-2; D unclear. Trimming left V 4 bases short and J 6 bases short, with 6 bases between. Germline assignment: CDR1 MNHEY and CDR2 SVGAGI. The CDR3 has 12 residues.

The V call is TRBV5-4, the J call TRBJ1-2; 7 nucleotides align to TRBD1. Germline V gives CDR1 SGHNT, CDR2 YYREEE (reference sequence). Trimming took 9 bases from V and 4 from J; bases not matched to a gene: 12. CDR3 length: 14 residues. The DNA of the CDR3 is TGTGCCACTCAATCCGGGACAGCCATCTATGGCTACACCTTC. This codes for CATQSGTAIYGYTF. The complete variable domain, with remaining parts taken from reference TRBV5-4 and TRBJ1-2, reads ETGVTQSPTHLIKTRGQQVTLRCSSQSGHNTVSWYQQALGQGPQFIFQYYREEENGRGNFPPRFSGLQFPNYSSELNVNALELDDSALYLCATQSGTAIYGYTFGSGTRLTVV.

For the CDR3, the DNA is TGCAGCGTTATATCGGGGGAGGACGGCTACACCTTC. Residues: CSVISGEDGYTF. The gene calls are TRBV29-1 and TRBJ1-2; D perhaps matches TRBD1 (5 bases). V lost 5 bases and J 8 bases, leaving 15 bases between the germline ends. Germline V gene data show CDR1 as SQVTM and CDR2 as ANQGSEA. The CDR3 is 12 residues long.

This chain joins TRBV18 and TRBJ2-5; no definite D call. The CDR3 loop spans 12 amino acids. In germline, CDR1 is KGHSH, CDR2 LQKENI. V lost 2 bases, J lost 2 bases, and 3 bases lay in between. The CDR3 DNA follows: TGTGCCAGCTCACCAACTCAAGAGACCCAGTACTTC. Translation: CASSPTQETQYF.

The V call is TRBV29-1, the J call TRBJ2-1, with 8 bases that match TRBD2. Losses at the gene ends were 6 bases for V and 7 bases for J; bases not matched to a gene: 5. From germline, CDR1 is SQVTM and CDR2 ANQGSEA. This CDR3 comprises 12 residues. The CDR3 nucleotides are TGCAGCGTACGACTAGCGTGGAATGAGCAGTTCTTC. Its translation: CSVRLAWNEQFF.